These T cell receptor beta chains were read from a single sample in a study of blood T cells in healthy people across ages. MiXCR, applied by TCRdb to the 5' RACE reads, yields one record per CDR3 protein. Of over a million distinct CDR3 sequences listed, under 30% are singletons. The sample was also reused in another study, on T cells of mothers and their children.

Sequences were obtained from blood. The origin of the receptors is a girl aged 2 to 10 in good health. The conserved cysteine and the conserved F or W are not part of the CDR3 here. The order of the fields is CDR3 length, V gene, J gene, CDR3 protein.

len: 9; v_gene: TRBV19; j_gene: TRBJ1-2; CDR3aa: ASSIGGGYT
len: 12; v_gene: TRBV5-1; j_gene: TRBJ2-5; CDR3aa: ASRDTERLETQY
len: 13; v_gene: TRBV28; j_gene: TRBJ2-3; CDR3aa: ASSLERDLPDTQY
len: 12; v_gene: TRBV15; j_gene: TRBJ1-2; CDR3aa: ATSEFPGWYGYT
len: 13; v_gene: TRBV5-1; j_gene: TRBJ2-1; CDR3aa: ASQPTGGVVTEQF
len: 8; v_gene: TRBV19; j_gene: TRBJ1-5; CDR3aa: ASMDQPQH
len: 12; v_gene: TRBV5-1; j_gene: TRBJ2-1; CDR3aa: ASSPTGYDNEQF
len: 13; v_gene: TRBV5-6; j_gene: TRBJ2-7; CDR3aa: ASSDQGRWPYEQY
len: 14; v_gene: TRBV20-1; j_gene: TRBJ2-3; CDR3aa: SAPSSGTGWSDTQY
len: 11; v_gene: TRBV6-6; j_gene: TRBJ2-3; CDR3aa: ASSYRPRDTQY
len: 11; v_gene: TRBV6-4; j_gene: TRBJ2-1; CDR3aa: ASSDQGLNEQF
len: 14; v_gene: TRBV7-9; j_gene: TRBJ2-3; CDR3aa: ASSLGAGDLTDTQY
len: 16; v_gene: TRBV7-3; j_gene: TRBJ2-1; CDR3aa: ASSLTPGRESAYNEQF
len: 14; v_gene: TRBV3-1; j_gene: TRBJ2-3; CDR3aa: ASSHRPRDPVGTQY
len: 14; v_gene: TRBV29-1; j_gene: TRBJ2-1; CDR3aa: SVFGGAQSSYNEQF
len: 13; v_gene: TRBV6-2/TRBV6-3; j_gene: -; CDR3aa: ASSYASTSSDEQF
len: 14; v_gene: TRBV2; j_gene: TRBJ2-5; CDR3aa: ASTGSRQGDWETQY
len: 12; v_gene: TRBV28; j_gene: TRBJ1-2; CDR3aa: ASNKDRFNYGYT
len: 13; v_gene: TRBV2; j_gene: TRBJ1-1; CDR3aa: ASHRPTLGNTEAF
len: 13; v_gene: TRBV6-5; j_gene: TRBJ2-5; CDR3aa: ASSYLWGDQETQY
len: 16; v_gene: TRBV10-3; j_gene: TRBJ1-1; CDR3aa: AISESVFYDNWNTEAF
len: 12; v_gene: TRBV5-5; j_gene: TRBJ2-5; CDR3aa: ASTKTGYQETQY
len: 14; v_gene: TRBV12-3/TRBV12-4; j_gene: TRBJ1-1; CDR3aa: ASSFGTAVDATEAF
len: 10; v_gene: TRBV12-3/TRBV12-4; j_gene: TRBJ2-1; CDR3aa: ASSFGGVEQF
len: 12; v_gene: TRBV29-1; j_gene: -; CDR3aa: SVATSGFGYEQF
len: 15; v_gene: TRBV7-8; j_gene: TRBJ2-6; CDR3aa: ASSSYGVISGANVLT
len: 11; v_gene: TRBV5-1; j_gene: TRBJ2-7; CDR3aa: ASTLDTSYEQY
len: 12; v_gene: TRBV7-9; j_gene: TRBJ2-6; CDR3aa: AGTSGHGANVLT
len: 15; v_gene: TRBV7-9; j_gene: TRBJ2-1; CDR3aa: ASTPDLAGGRRHEQF
len: 14; v_gene: TRBV12-3/TRBV12-4; j_gene: TRBJ1-6; CDR3aa: ASSFLGTSYNSPLH
len: 16; v_gene: TRBV4-1; j_gene: TRBJ2-1; CDR3aa: ASSQELPPGDSYNEQF
len: 14; v_gene: TRBV4-3; j_gene: TRBJ2-3; CDR3aa: ASSQKYRDSTDTQY
len: 14; v_gene: TRBV4-2; j_gene: TRBJ2-7; CDR3aa: ASSLILGGAEYEQY
len: 9; v_gene: TRBV3-1; j_gene: TRBJ2-5; CDR3aa: ASSVGKTQY
len: 13; v_gene: TRBV12-3/TRBV12-4; j_gene: TRBJ1-1; CDR3aa: ASSPPDREIPEAF
len: 15; v_gene: TRBV20-1; j_gene: TRBJ2-1; CDR3aa: SARGQLSGPSYNEQF
len: 15; v_gene: TRBV9; j_gene: TRBJ2-1; CDR3aa: ASSVEGMRSSYNEQF
len: 14; v_gene: TRBV2; j_gene: -; CDR3aa: ASSERAGGVIGTQY
len: 15; v_gene: TRBV29-1; j_gene: TRBJ2-1; CDR3aa: SVGGLAGVRSYNEQF
len: 13; v_gene: TRBV7-2; j_gene: TRBJ2-2; CDR3aa: ASSSGQGDTGELF
len: 11; v_gene: TRBV11-2; j_gene: TRBJ1-2; CDR3aa: ASSVQANYGYT
len: 14; v_gene: TRBV5-5; j_gene: TRBJ2-1; CDR3aa: ASSLSFSGGGNEQF
len: 14; v_gene: TRBV6-1; j_gene: TRBJ2-2; CDR3aa: ASSDLLGQGAGELF
len: 13; v_gene: TRBV5-6; j_gene: TRBJ1-4; CDR3aa: ASSRVDRVNEKLF
len: 14; v_gene: TRBV12-5; j_gene: -; CDR3aa: ASGFGILVIYYEQY
len: 13; v_gene: TRBV29-1; j_gene: TRBJ2-3; CDR3aa: SVEGTDSSTDTQY
len: 13; v_gene: TRBV5-5; j_gene: TRBJ2-4; CDR3aa: ASSFWWDTKNIQY
len: 8; v_gene: TRBV29-1; j_gene: -; CDR3aa: SGQMNEQF
len: 9; v_gene: TRBV20-1; j_gene: TRBJ2-1; CDR3aa: SATGGLEQF
len: 12; v_gene: TRBV4-1; j_gene: TRBJ1-2; CDR3aa: ASSQGSPYYGYT
len: 12; v_gene: TRBV13; j_gene: TRBJ1-1; CDR3aa: ASSSTNRNTEAF
len: 13; v_gene: TRBV20-1; j_gene: TRBJ2-7; CDR3aa: SAAQTRVKSYEQY
len: 14; v_gene: TRBV10-3; j_gene: TRBJ2-5; CDR3aa: AISSTLLVTQETRY
len: 12; v_gene: TRBV7-6; j_gene: TRBJ2-5; CDR3aa: ASSPGQKGETQY
len: 12; v_gene: TRBV12-3/TRBV12-4; j_gene: TRBJ2-3; CDR3aa: ASRIAGGSATQY
len: 12; v_gene: TRBV11-2; j_gene: TRBJ2-5; CDR3aa: ASSLGVFQETQY
len: 13; v_gene: TRBV7-3; j_gene: TRBJ2-3; CDR3aa: ASSASGSLADTQY
len: 16; v_gene: TRBV4-2; j_gene: TRBJ2-5; CDR3aa: ASSQTRLAGGYQETQY